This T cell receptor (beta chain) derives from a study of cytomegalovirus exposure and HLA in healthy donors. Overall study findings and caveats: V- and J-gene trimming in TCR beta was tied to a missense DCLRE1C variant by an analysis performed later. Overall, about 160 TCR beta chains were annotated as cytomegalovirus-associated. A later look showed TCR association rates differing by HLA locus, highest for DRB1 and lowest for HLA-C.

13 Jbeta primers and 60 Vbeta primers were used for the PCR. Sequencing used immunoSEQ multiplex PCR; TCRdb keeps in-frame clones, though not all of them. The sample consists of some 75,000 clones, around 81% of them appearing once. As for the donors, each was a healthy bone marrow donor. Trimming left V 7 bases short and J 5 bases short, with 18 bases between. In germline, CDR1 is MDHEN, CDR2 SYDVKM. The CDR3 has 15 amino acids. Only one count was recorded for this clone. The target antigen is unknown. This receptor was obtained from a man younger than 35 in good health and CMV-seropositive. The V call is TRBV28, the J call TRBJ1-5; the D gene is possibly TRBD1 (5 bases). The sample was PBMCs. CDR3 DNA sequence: TGTGCCAGCAATAGTGCGGGGGACTTCTATCAGCCCCAGCATTTT. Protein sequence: CASNSAGDFYQPQHF. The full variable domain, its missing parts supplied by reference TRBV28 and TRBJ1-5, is DVKVTQSSRYLVKRTGEKVFLECVQDMDHENMFWYRQDPGLGLRLIYFSYDVKMKEKGDIPEGYSVSREKKERFSLILESASTNQTSMYLCASNSAGDFYQPQHFGDGTRLSIL.